The next 20 T cell receptor beta chains were all read from a single sample in a study of blood T cell repertoires in COVID-19. Generated by immunoSEQ multiplex PCR, the TCRdb table keeps only in-frame clones and is missing some. The sample has approximately 260,000 clones, approximately 87% seen once. Input material: peripheral blood. Receptors originate from a man aged 55 to 70 who had recovered from COVID-19.

The J gene is TRBJ2-1, the V gene TRBV5-4, with TRBD1 matching over 9 bases. The CDR3 is 15 amino acids. V trimming: 1 base; J trimming: 7 bases; junction bases outside the gene matches: 6. CDR1 SGHNT and CDR2 YYREEE come from the germline V gene (reference sequence). In DNA, the CDR3 is TGTGCCAGCAGCTTGCAGTTGGGACAGGGTAATGAGCAGTTCTTC. Protein product: CASSLQLGQGNEQFF.

V usage is TRBV12-3 or TRBV12-4 and J usage is TRBJ2-1, with 8 nucleotides matching TRBD1. This CDR3 has 13 amino acids. The V segment lost 6 bases and the J segment 5 bases; nucleotides outside the gene matches: 3. Here the CDR3 reads CASRDRVHNEQFF. CDR3 coding DNA: TGTGCCAGCAGGGACAGGGTCCACAATGAGCAGTTCTTC.

The rearrangement joins TRBV29-1 to TRBJ2-7; 8 nucleotides agree with TRBD2. The V segment lost 6 bases and the J segment 4 bases; nucleotides outside the gene matches: 11. Germline V gene data show CDR1 as SQVTM and CDR2 as ANQGSEA. This CDR3 is built from 14 residues. DNA for the CDR3: TGCAGCGTGGGGACTAGTGGCCTCTTTTACGAGCAGTACTTC. Translated, it gives CSVGTSGLFYEQYF.

This chain joins TRBV28 and TRBJ2-5, with 9 bases identical to TRBD2. The CDR3 has 14 amino acids. CDR1 is MDHEN, CDR2 SYDVKM, per germline. V was clipped by 7 bases and J by 5 bases; unmatched bases: 8. The DNA for the CDR3 is TGTGCCAGCATGACTAGCGGAGATATTGAGACCCAGTACTTC. Translation gives CASMTSGDIETQYF.

This clone was seen a few times. The chain employs TRBV30 and TRBJ2-5; a possible D gene is TRBD2 (6 bases). The V gene's germline CDR1 is GTSNPN and CDR2 SVGIG (reference sequence). V was pared by 1 base and J by 9 bases, with 24 bases between. The CDR3 has 16 amino acids. The chain's CDR3 is CAWSAPTRGLRGAQYF. The DNA of the CDR3 is TGTGCCTGGAGTGCACCGACCAGAGGTTTGCGGGGCGCCCAGTACTTC.

The rearrangement links TRBV10-3 to TRBJ2-5; 9 bases align to TRBD1. The CDR3 runs 16 residues. J lost 3 bases, V lost 5 bases, and 10 bases had no gene match. CDR1 is ENHRY and CDR2 is SYGVKD in the germline V gene. DNA for the CDR3: TGTGCCATCAGTAACTCGAGGACAGGGGAGAAAGAGACCCAGTACTTC. Amino acid sequence: CAISNSRTGEKETQYF.

J is TRBJ2-7 and V is TRBV10-3, with a tentative D call TRBD1 (6 bases). Germline V gene lookup returns CDR1 ENHRY and CDR2 SYGVKD. Trimming left V 7 bases short and J 4 bases short, with 14 bases between. The CDR3 is 13 residues long. CDR3 protein: CAITATGSYEQYF. Written as DNA, the CDR3 is TGTGCCATCACCGCCACAGGGTCTTACGAGCAGTACTTC.

This chain uses TRBV4-2 with TRBJ2-3, with 9 nucleotides matching TRBD2. CDR1 is LGHNA, CDR2 YNFKEQ, per germline. V lost 1 base, J lost 3 bases, and 8 bases stayed unmatched. The CDR3 has 17 residues. CDR3: CASSQVHAGGSTDTQYF. For the CDR3, the DNA is TGTGCCAGCAGCCAAGTTCACGCGGGGGGGAGTACAGATACGCAGTATTTT.

The V call is TRBV2, the J call TRBJ2-1; D perhaps matches TRBD2 (6 bases). Germline lookup yields CDR1 SNHLY and CDR2 FYNNEI. CDR3 length equals 13 residues. Trimming cost V 7 bases and J 2 bases, with 9 bases left between them. The CDR3 reads CASNPSAYNEQFF. The CDR3, as DNA: TGTGCCAGCAATCCTAGCGCCTACAATGAGCAGTTCTTC.

This clone was seen a few times. The chain couples TRBV7-9 to TRBJ1-1; D perhaps matches TRBD1 (6 bases). The CDR3 runs 15 residues. V was shortened by 6 bases and J by 0 bases, with 14 bases between the two germline ends. CDR1 and CDR2 from the germline V gene are SEHNR and FQNEAQ (reference sequence). The CDR3 bases are TGTGCCAGCAGAGGGGGACGGACCATGAACACTGAAGCTTTCTTT. Amino acid sequence: CASRGGRTMNTEAFF. The full variable domain, in which reference TRBV7-9 and TRBJ1-1 provide the parts outside the CDR3, is DTGVSQNPRHKITKRGQNVTFRCDPISEHNRLYWYRQTLGQGPEFLTYFQNEAQLEKSRLLSDRFSAERPKGSFSTLEIQRTEQGDSAMYLCASRGGRTMNTEAFFGQGTRLTVV.

V is TRBV7-3 and J is TRBJ2-3; TRBD2 matches 11 bases. Germline V lookup: CDR1 SGHTA, CDR2 FQGTGA. This CDR3 contains 14 residues. The V segment lost 6 bases and the J segment 4 bases; nucleotides outside the gene matches: 3. CDR3 residues: CASRLAGGADTQYF. The CDR3 coding sequence is TGTGCCAGCAGGCTAGCGGGGGGAGCAGATACGCAGTATTTT.

CDR3 amino acids: CASSVESSYEQYF. CDR3 bases: TGTGCCAGTAGTGTGGAGAGCTCCTACGAGCAGTACTTC. The chain uses TRBV19 and TRBJ2-7, with D uncertain. This CDR3 contains 13 residues. Germline-derived CDR1 and CDR2 are LNHDA and SQIVND (reference sequence). V lost 5 bases to trimming and J lost 0 bases, with 8 bases between them.

This clone appeared a single time. This rearrangement joins TRBV6-5 to TRBJ1-1; 7 positions agree with TRBD1. The CDR3 has 14 residues. Germline V gives CDR1 MNHEY, CDR2 SVGAGI. Germline trimming cut 6 bases from V and 5 bases from J; bases unmatched to any gene: 9. The CDR3 sequence is CASRNRGPLTEAFF. CDR3 coding DNA: TGTGCCAGCAGAAACAGGGGTCCGTTGACTGAAGCTTTCTTT.

J is TRBJ2-7 and V is TRBV20-1, with a possible D match to TRBD2 (5 bases). Germline V CDR1 and CDR2: DFQATT, SNEGSKA (reference sequence). The CDR3 length is 15 residues. V gave up 3 bases and J gave up 2 bases, with 17 bases separating them. For the CDR3, the DNA is TGCAGTGCTAGTTCCGGGGTGATAGGTGCCTACGAGCAGTACTTC. Protein sequence: CSASSGVIGAYEQYF.

The V call is TRBV2, the J call TRBJ2-3, with 12 bases matching TRBD2. Trimming removed 6 bases from V and 3 bases from J; junction bases left unmatched: 13. The CDR3 has 18 amino acids. Germline assignment: CDR1 SNHLY and CDR2 FYNNEI. DNA for the CDR3: TGTGCCAGCAGGACCTGGGGGGGGACTAGCGGGTATACAGATACGCAGTATTTT. Residues: CASRTWGGTSGYTDTQYF.

The rearrangement links TRBV18 to TRBJ1-2, with TRBD1 as a possible D gene (6 bases). The CDR3 length is 15 residues. Germline CDR1 reads KGHSH; CDR2 reads LQKENI. Deletions cut 0 bases from V and 3 bases from J, with 11 bases between. The CDR3 loop is CASSPPLPGDYGYTF. CDR3 coding DNA: TGTGCCAGCTCACCACCGCTTCCAGGGGACTATGGCTACACCTTC.

This rearrangement joins TRBV7-2 to TRBJ1-1; no clear D gene. CDR1 and CDR2 from the germline V gene are SGHTA and FQGNSA. The CDR3 totals 15 residues. The ends were cut back, 4 bases at V and 2 bases at J, with 14 bases in the middle. DNA of the CDR3: TGTGCCAGCAGCTCCCAAACTTTCCTCAACACTGAAGCTTTCTTT. Its translation: CASSSQTFLNTEAFF.

The V and J genes are TRBV6-6 and TRBJ1-1; possible D gene TRBD1, 5 bases. Between the trimmed V and J ends, which lost 7 bases and 1 base, there was a span of 10 bases. The CDR3 has 13 residues. The V gene's germline CDR1 is MNHNY and CDR2 SVGAGI (reference sequence). DNA for the CDR3: TGTGCCAGCACACTACAGGCGAACACTGAAGCTTTCTTT. It codes for CASTLQANTEAFF.

The chain carries TRBV10-2 and TRBJ2-1, with 9 bases identical to TRBD2. Unmatched junction bases numbered 14, after V lost 4 bases and J lost 4 bases. This CDR3 has 18 amino acids. Germline V gene data show CDR1 as WSHSY and CDR2 as SAAADI. The chain's CDR3 is CASSASRGILAGYNEQFF. DNA for the CDR3: TGCGCCAGCAGTGCTTCGCGCGGGATACTAGCGGGTTACAATGAGCAGTTCTTC.

This clone was seen a handful of times. This sequence joins TRBV6-5 and TRBJ1-5; 7 positions agree with TRBD1. The CDR3 has 14 residues. V lost 5 bases, J lost 6 bases, and 7 bases stayed unmatched. In germline, CDR1 is MNHEY, CDR2 SVGAGI. CDR3 region: CASSPDRVGQPQHF. The DNA of the CDR3 is TGTGCCAGCAGTCCCGACAGGGTCGGTCAGCCCCAGCATTTT.